The 27 T cell receptor beta chains presented below share a single source sample, sequenced in a study of glioma-infiltrating T cells after dendritic cell vaccination (dated by TCRdb to the mid-2010s). Libraries were prepared through the immunoSEQ multiplex PCR assay. This is the immuneACCESS table as TCRdb keeps it, with only in-frame sequences that have V and J called. A part of the clones is gone; compared with another copy, unresolved V genes explain less than half, and the rest is unexplained. The sample contains almost 65,000 clones, roughly four fifths of them found a single time. Under 10% of the sample rests with the top ten. The sequencing used blood, collected before dendritic cell vaccination. The receptors were sampled from a human donor with glioblastoma.

The chain recombines TRBV7-2 with TRBJ2-1; the match to TRBD2 covers 8 bases. CDR1 is SGHTA and CDR2 is FQGNSA in the germline V gene. The J segment lost 0 bases and the V segment lost 4 bases, leaving 2 bases of the junction unmatched. The CDR3 extends over 15 amino acids. CDR3 nucleotides: TGTGCCAGCAGCTCTCGGGGGGGCTCCTACAATGAGCAGTTCTTC. This sequence encodes CASSSRGGSYNEQFF.

The rearrangement links TRBV7-9 to TRBJ1-1; possibly TRBD1 for D (6 bases). The CDR3 runs to 14 residues. The V gene lost 5 bases and the J gene lost 7 bases, with 17 bases spanning the gap. Germline CDR1 reads SEHNR; CDR2 reads FQNEAQ (reference sequence). The CDR3 coding sequence is TGTGCCAGCAGCGTTAACACAGGGAGCGATGAAGCTTTCTTT. Its protein is CASSVNTGSDEAFF.

In nucleotides, the CDR3 is TGTGCCACCTCAGGACAGTCTAGCACTGAAGCTTTCTTT. It encodes CATSGQSSTEAFF. The V call is TRBV2, the J call TRBJ1-1, with D maybe TRBD1 (6 bases). Germline V CDR1 and CDR2: SNHLY, FYNNEI. The CDR3 length is 13 residues. The ends were cut back, 10 bases at V and 4 bases at J, with 16 bases in the middle.

J is TRBJ2-3 and V is TRBV13; 12 bases line up with TRBD2. The CDR3 runs to 18 residues. V lost 0 bases to trimming and J lost 3 bases; unmatched junction nucleotides: 7. Per the germline V gene, CDR1 is PRHDT and CDR2 is FYEKMQ (reference sequence). DNA for the CDR3: TGTGCCAGCAGCTTAGGCCTAGCGGGGGGGCCGGGGACAGATACGCAGTATTTT. The encoded protein is CASSLGLAGGPGTDTQYF.

The CDR3 DNA sequence: TGTGCCAGCAGCTTATGGGGGGGGGCGTCAAATGAGCAGTTCTTC. This gives the protein CASSLWGGASNEQFF. The chain employs TRBV7-2 and TRBJ2-1; D may be TRBD2 (7 bases). V was pared by 2 bases and J by 7 bases, with 15 bases between. The germline V gene has CDR1 SGHTA and CDR2 FQGNSA. CDR3 length: 15 residues.

This clone turned up a few times. This chain uses TRBV18 with TRBJ2-2; no clear D. Trimming took off 6 bases at V and 6 bases at J, with 8 bases between the two ends. There are 12 residues in the CDR3. Germline-derived CDR1 and CDR2 are KGHSH and LQKENI. The DNA for the CDR3 is TGTGCCAGCTCGCGTTCTTCCGGGGAGCTGTTTTTT. This codes for CASSRSSGELFF.

This chain links TRBV11-3 with TRBJ2-2, with 7 nucleotides matching TRBD1. The junction had 8 bases not matched to a gene; V was cut back by 5 bases and J by 5 bases. Germline-derived CDR1 and CDR2 are SGHNT and YENEEA. CDR3 length equals 15 residues. The CDR3 DNA follows: TGTGCCAGCAGCGCCCGAACAGGGGATACCGGGGAGCTGTTTTTT. Amino acids: CASSARTGDTGELFF.

V gene TRBV29-1 combines with J gene TRBJ2-1; 7 bases line up with TRBD1. CDR1 and CDR2 (germline): SQVTM, ANQGSEA. This CDR3 is built from 17 residues. V was clipped by 0 bases and J by 0 bases; unmatched bases: 8. CDR3 nucleotide sequence: TGCAGCGTTGAAGATGGGGGACAGAGAGTCTCCTACAATGAGCAGTTCTTC. Protein product: CSVEDGGQRVSYNEQFF.

A few counts support this clone. This chain joins TRBV6-1 and TRBJ1-5; no clear D gene. This CDR3 contains 13 residues. With 4 bases removed from V and 0 bases from J, the gap between germline ends came to 4 bases. The germline V gene has CDR1 MNHNS and CDR2 SASEGT. The CDR3 DNA follows: TGTGCCAGCAGTGGAGGTAGCAATCAGCCCCAGCATTTT. Protein product: CASSGGSNQPQHF.

This clone occurred a few times. This rearrangement joins TRBV11-2 to TRBJ1-2, with 7 nucleotides matching TRBD1. Per the germline V gene, CDR1 is SGHAT and CDR2 is FQNNGV. V dropped 3 bases and J dropped 0; count of bases not matched to a gene: 4. The CDR3 extends over 15 amino acids. CDR3 sequence (DNA): TGTGCCAGCAGCTTCGGACAGGCCGCTAACTATGGCTACACCTTC. Translating gives CASSFGQAANYGYTF.

This chain links TRBV4-2 with TRBJ2-7, with 10 bases fitting TRBD2. This CDR3 spans 17 amino acids. Germline V lookup: CDR1 LGHNA, CDR2 YNFKEQ. V lost 1 base to trimming and J lost 4 bases; unmatched junction nucleotides: 10. As DNA, the CDR3 is TGTGCCAGCAGCCAAGGCGGGTTAGCGGGGGGAACTTACGAGCAGTACTTC. Its protein is CASSQGGLAGGTYEQYF.

The genes are TRBV10-3 and TRBJ2-3, with D possibly being TRBD1 (5 bases). Germline CDR1 and CDR2: ENHRY and SYGVKD. This CDR3 spans 13 amino acids. V was cut by 9 bases and J by 2 bases, with 12 bases left in between. CDR3 coding DNA: TGTGCCATTCGCGTGGGGCTCACAGATACGCAGTATTTT. Residues: CAIRVGLTDTQYF.

J is TRBJ2-2 and V is TRBV6-1, with 11 bases identical to TRBD1. V lost 7 bases to trimming and J lost 6 bases; unmatched junction nucleotides: 4. The CDR3 sequence is 14 residues long. Germline values: CDR1 MNHNS, CDR2 SASEGT. The CDR3 DNA reads TGTGCCAGCAAAAGGGGACAGGGGGCCGGGGAGCTGTTTTTT. Protein: CASKRGQGAGELFF.

CDR3 nucleotide sequence: TGTGCCAGCAGTATCAGTACGGGGTATGGCTACACCTTC. Protein: CASSISTGYGYTF. The genes are TRBV27 and TRBJ1-2; D is unresolved. This CDR3 comprises 13 residues. Trimming removed 5 bases at V and 5 bases at J, with 12 bases between. CDR1 is MNHEY, CDR2 SMNVEV, per germline (reference sequence).

The V and J genes are TRBV19 and TRBJ1-2; 10 nucleotides match TRBD1. This CDR3 is 16 amino acids long. Germline CDR1 reads LNHDA; CDR2 reads SQIVND (reference sequence). V gave up 4 bases and J gave up 3 bases; unmatched junction bases: 8. CDR3 residues: CASSTMTTGGHYGYTF. CDR3 in DNA: TGTGCCAGTAGTACCATGACGACAGGGGGCCACTATGGCTACACCTTC. Full variable domain (outside the CDR3, taken from reference TRBV19 and TRBJ1-2): DGGITQSPKYLFRKEGQNVTLSCEQNLNHDAMYWYRQDPGQGLRLIYYSQIVNDFQKGDIAEGYSVSREKKESFPLTVTSAQKNPTAFYLCASSTMTTGGHYGYTFGSGTRLTVV.

The rearrangement joins TRBV5-6 to TRBJ1-2; D is uncertain. The V gene's germline CDR1 is SGHDT and CDR2 YYEEEE. This CDR3 spans 16 amino acids. The V gene lost 0 bases and the J gene lost 3 bases, with 15 bases spanning the gap. CDR3 coding DNA: TGTGCCAGCAGCTTGGGGCCCAATCATTTCGACTATGGCTACACCTTC. Translation: CASSLGPNHFDYGYTF.

This chain uses TRBV6-5 with TRBJ2-3; 9 positions agree with TRBD1. Germline V gives CDR1 MNHEY, CDR2 SVGAGI. The CDR3 loop spans 14 amino acids. V was pared by 10 bases and J by 2 bases, with 7 bases of the junction left unmatched. The CDR3 loop reads CATRTGALTDTQYF. CDR3 in DNA: TGTGCCACTAGGACAGGGGCTCTCACAGATACGCAGTATTTT.

This chain links TRBV6-1 with TRBJ2-3; 7 nucleotides agree with TRBD1. CDR3 size: 15 residues. J gave up 1 base and V 6 bases, and 7 bases lay outside the gene matches. Germline V lookup: CDR1 MNHNS, CDR2 SASEGT. In nucleotides, the CDR3 is TGTGCCAGCAGGCGATCAGGACAGGGCACAGATACGCAGTATTTT. Translated: CASRRSGQGTDTQYF.

This chain joins TRBV7-2 and TRBJ1-1; TRBD1 matches at 8 bases. After removal of 2 bases from V and 11 bases from J, the junction contained 10 bases not matched to a gene. CDR3 size: 14 residues. The germline V gene encodes CDR1 SGHTA and CDR2 FQGNSA. For the CDR3, the DNA is TGTGCCAGCAGCTTATCGCCCAGGGGGCGGTGGGCTTTCTTT. Its protein product is CASSLSPRGRWAFF. Using reference TRBV7-2 and TRBJ1-1 for the parts outside the CDR3, the full variable domain is GAGVSQSPSNKVTEKGKDVELRCDPISGHTALYWYRQSLGQGLEFLIYFQGNSAPDKSGLPSDRFSAERTGGSVSTLTIQRTQQEDSAVYLCASSLSPRGRWAFFGQGTRLTVV.

The gene calls are TRBV18 and TRBJ2-7; the D gene is possibly TRBD1 (6 bases). Germline V gene data show CDR1 as KGHSH and CDR2 as LQKENI. CDR3 length: 14 amino acids. V lost 6 bases, J lost 0 bases, and 12 bases lay in between. CDR3 amino acids: CASSPGHSSYEQYF. In DNA, the CDR3 is TGTGCCAGCTCCCCGGGACATAGCTCCTACGAGCAGTACTTC.

Comment on this clone: Other DNA sequences in this specimen translate into the identical CDR3. The chain combines TRBV29-1 with TRBJ1-5; tentatively, D is TRBD1 (6 bases). This CDR3 is built from 13 residues. Germline loops: CDR1 SQVTM, CDR2 ANQGSEA. V was clipped by 6 bases and J by 5 bases, with 14 bases between them. The CDR3 protein is CSVEQGRDQPQHF. The CDR3, as DNA: TGCAGCGTGGAACAGGGTCGAGATCAGCCCCAGCATTTT. Variable domain in full (rest from reference TRBV29-1 and TRBJ1-5): SAVISQKPSRDICQRGTSLTIQCQVDSQVTMMFWYRQQPGQSLTLIATANQGSEATYESGFVIDKFPISRPNLTFSTLTVSNMSPEDSSIYLCSVEQGRDQPQHFGDGTRLSIL.

The gene calls are TRBV30 and TRBJ1-4; 7 positions agree with TRBD1. Germline V gives CDR1 GTSNPN, CDR2 SVGIG (reference sequence). The CDR3 is 12 residues long. The V and J ends lost 1 base and 12 bases, in that order; junction bases with no gene match: 5. The CDR3 loop reads CAWSAYDRELFF. The CDR3 bases are TGTGCCTGGAGTGCCTACGACAGGGAACTGTTTTTT.

Only a few counts were recorded for this clone. The rearrangement links TRBV7-8 to TRBJ2-3; D call uncertain. CDR1 and CDR2 (germline): SGHVS, FQNEAQ. V was pared by 2 bases and J by 1 base, with 7 bases between. CDR3 length: 14 residues. This chain's CDR3 is CASSLYGGTDTQYF. Written as DNA, the CDR3 is TGTGCCAGCAGCTTATACGGAGGCACAGATACGCAGTATTTT.

V and J are TRBV30 and TRBJ2-5; weak D call: TRBD2 (6 bases). This CDR3 is 13 amino acids long. Trimming shortened V by 2 bases and J by 3 bases, and 10 bases separated the two germline ends. Germline V gives CDR1 GTSNPN, CDR2 SVGIG (reference sequence). Here the CDR3 DNA reads TGTGCCTGGAGTTTGTGGGGGGAAGAGACCCAGTACTTC. This encodes CAWSLWGEETQYF.

The chain couples TRBV6-1 to TRBJ2-5; 15 bases are a match to TRBD2. This CDR3 contains 17 residues. Germline V CDR1 and CDR2: MNHNS, SASEGT. V was clipped by 4 bases and J by 2 bases; unmatched bases: 5. In DNA form, the CDR3 reads TGTGCCAGCAGTGCGGGACTAGCGGGGGGCGATCAAGAGACCCAGTACTTC. Translation: CASSAGLAGGDQETQYF.

This clone has only one observation. This rearrangement joins TRBV4-1 to TRBJ2-7, with 9 bases identical to TRBD2. Germline assignment: CDR1 MGHRA and CDR2 YSYEKL. The CDR3 contains 17 residues. V shed 0 bases, J shed 5 bases, and the junction held 11 bases outside the gene matches. The CDR3 DNA sequence: TGCGCCAGCAGCCAAGATCATGGTAGCGGGGGTATCAACGAGCAGTACTTC. It specifies CASSQDHGSGGINEQYF.

This clone has more than one count but fewer than ten. Here the CDR3 DNA reads TGCGCCAGCACTTGGGACAGGGGGCGGAACGAGCAGTACTTC. Translating gives CASTWDRGRNEQYF. The V and J genes are TRBV10-2 and TRBJ2-7, with TRBD1 identical over 12 bases. Unmatched junction bases numbered 6, after V lost 7 bases and J lost 5 bases. The germline V gene has CDR1 WSHSY and CDR2 SAAADI. The CDR3 length is 14 residues.